This T cell receptor beta chain was obtained from a study of T cells expressing NK-cell markers. Study context: Among eight sequenced donors, seven carried HCMV seropositivity while one was seronegative.

As the method of synthesis, 5'RACE template switching with UMIs yielded TCR beta cDNA. Each CDR3 protein gets one entry in TCRdb, which reprocessed the 5' RACE reads and gives no DNA. The sample data list around 380,000 distinct CDR3 sequences. The study, taken as a whole, reports: As a fraction of CD8+ T cells, dominant NKG2C+ clonotypes reached roughly 1.0-7.0% in six donors.

This CDR3 is built from 16 residues. Germline-derived CDR1 and CDR2 are MNHNS and SASEGT. A remark on this clonotype: Its matching antigen is unknown.

Sequencing was done on a sample of blood T cells: a sorted CD56 or NKG2C T cell subset, CD4+ or CD8+ T cells, or bulk PBMC T cells (not recorded which). The V call is TRBV6-1, the J call TRBJ1-5; TCRdb returns TRBD1, unconfirmable since there is no DNA. The TCR sequence derives from a woman aged 45-59 years in good health. CDR3 amino acids: CASSNQGIQGNQPQHF.